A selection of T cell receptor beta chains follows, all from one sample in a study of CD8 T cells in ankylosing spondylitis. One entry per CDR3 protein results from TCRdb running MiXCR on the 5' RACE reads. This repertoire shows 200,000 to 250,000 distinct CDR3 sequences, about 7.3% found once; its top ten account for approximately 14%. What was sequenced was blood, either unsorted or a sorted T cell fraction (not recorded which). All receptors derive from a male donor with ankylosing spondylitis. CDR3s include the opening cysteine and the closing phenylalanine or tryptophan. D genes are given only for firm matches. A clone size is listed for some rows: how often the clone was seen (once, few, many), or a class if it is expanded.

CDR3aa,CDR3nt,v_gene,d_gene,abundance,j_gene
CASSLKFDTKNIQYF,TGTGCCAGCAGTTTAAAATTTGACACCAAAAACATTCAGTACTTC,TRBV12-3/TRBV12-4,NA,many,TRBJ2-4
CASSQSSRDEQYF,TGCGCCAGCAGCCAGTCGTCCAGAGACGAGCAGTACTTC,TRBV4-3,NA,few,TRBJ2-7
CASRPRDLPRETQYF,TGTGCCAGCAGGCCGAGGGACCTCCCACGAGAGACCCAGTACTTC,TRBV13,NA,many,TRBJ2-5
CATQTRLPVYNEQFF,TGTGCCACCCAGACCAGGCTACCCGTATACAATGAGCAGTTCTTC,TRBV28,NA,many,TRBJ2-1
CASSLGAGATYNEQFF,TGTGCCAGCAGCTTGGGAGCGGGAGCAACTTACAATGAGCAGTTCTTC,TRBV5-6,TRBD2,NA,TRBJ2-1
CASSSTPGTSDHEQYF,TGTGCCAGCAGTTCGACCCCCGGGACTAGCGATCACGAGCAGTACTTC,TRBV28,TRBD2,NA,TRBJ2-7
CASSANLANVLTF,TGTGCCAGCAGCGCAAACTTGGCCAACGTCCTGACTTTC,TRBV7-2,NA,many,TRBJ2-6
CASSLGGQGAFNEQYF,TGTGCCAGCAGCTTAGGGGGACAGGGGGCTTTCAACGAGCAGTACTTC,TRBV11-1,TRBD1,many,TRBJ2-7
CASSLSQSGGLYNEQFF,TGTGCCAGCAGCCTCTCCCAAAGCGGGGGGCTATACAATGAGCAGTTCTTC,TRBV4-2,TRBD2,many,TRBJ2-1
CATGHLQETQYF,TGTGCCACGGGACACCTCCAAGAGACCCAGTACTTC,TRBV27,NA,many,TRBJ2-5
CASGAGTEPHYGYTF,TGTGCCAGCGGGGCCGGGACGGAACCTCACTATGGCTACACCTTC,TRBV11-1,NA,many,TRBJ1-2
CASSSPGRIPKETQYF,TGTGCCAGCAGCTCCCCTGGCAGGATCCCCAAAGAGACCCAGTACTTC,TRBV7-2,NA,many,TRBJ2-5
CASSLQGDTEAFF,TGTGCCAGCTCACTACAGGGGGACACTGAAGCTTTCTTT,TRBV18,TRBD1,NA,TRBJ1-1
CASKKRVEAFF,TGTGCCAGTAAGAAGAGGGTTGAAGCTTTCTTT,TRBV19,NA,many,TRBJ1-1
CASSLSPGQGVSYEQYF,TGTGCCAGCAGCTTGTCCCCGGGACAGGGGGTCTCCTACGAGCAGTACTTC,TRBV5-4,TRBD1,many,TRBJ2-7
CASSLFLFPGLYQETQYF,TGTGCCAGCAGCTTATTCTTGTTTCCAGGGTTGTACCAAGAGACCCAGTACTTC,TRBV11-2,NA,many,TRBJ2-5
CASSPRDRGIDSNQPQHF,TGTGCCAGCAGTCCTCGGGACAGGGGGATCGATAGCAATCAGCCCCAGCATTTT,TRBV6-1,TRBD1,many,TRBJ1-5
CASNRVKGGEQYF,TGTGCCAGCAATCGGGTCAAGGGGGGCGAGCAGTACTTC,TRBV27,NA,many,TRBJ2-7
CSVGGGWSTEAFF,TGCAGCGTTGGAGGGGGATGGAGCACTGAAGCTTTCTTT,TRBV29-1,NA,many,TRBJ1-1
CASSSNRDYTEAFF,TGTGCCAGCAGTTCAAACAGGGATTACACTGAAGCTTTCTTT,TRBV6-5,NA,many,TRBJ1-1
CSARGSAYYEQYF,TGCAGTGCTCGAGGGTCGGCTTACTACGAGCAGTACTTC,TRBV20-1,NA,few,TRBJ2-7
CASSPPVSYSGYTF,TGTGCCAGCAGCCCCCCGGTCTCTTATAGCGGCTACACCTTC,TRBV3-1,NA,NA,TRBJ1-2
CASSLATGAGELFF,TGCGCCAGCAGCTTGGCGACAGGGGCCGGGGAGCTGTTTTTT,TRBV5-1,TRBD1,NA,TRBJ2-2
CASSQDQGGPTEAFF,TGCGCCAGCAGCCAAGATCAAGGGGGGCCGACTGAAGCTTTCTTT,TRBV4-3,NA,many,TRBJ1-1
CASRTGDTGELFF,TGTGCCAGCCGGACAGGGGACACCGGGGAGCTGTTTTTT,TRBV27,TRBD1,many,TRBJ2-2
CASTLGGRYGYTF,TGTGCCAGCACCCTAGGGGGGAGGTATGGCTACACCTTC,TRBV12-3/TRBV12-4,NA,many,TRBJ1-2
CASHLGLADYNEQFF,TGTGCCAGTCACCTGGGACTAGCGGACTACAATGAGCAGTTCTTC,TRBV6-1,TRBD2,many,TRBJ2-1
CSVEGRTPNTGELFF,TGCAGCGTTGAGGGTAGGACTCCGAACACCGGGGAGCTGTTTTTT,TRBV29-1,NA,many,TRBJ2-2
CASLLDSSNTEAFF,TGTGCCAGCCTCTTGGACTCCTCGAACACTGAAGCTTTCTTT,TRBV6-1,NA,many,TRBJ1-1
CASSSWTASGYEQYF,TGTGCCAGCAGTTCCTGGACAGCTAGCGGTTACGAGCAGTACTTC,TRBV28,NA,many,TRBJ2-7
CASSLTPGVAYEQYF,TGCGCCAGCAGCTTGACCCCAGGGGTCGCCTACGAGCAGTACTTC,TRBV5-1,NA,many,TRBJ2-7
CASSYAEGYGYTF,TGTGCCAGCAGTTACGCAGAAGGCTATGGCTACACCTTC,TRBV6-5,NA,many,TRBJ1-2
CASSLNYYEQFF,TGCGCCAGCAGCTTGAACTATTATGAGCAGTTCTTC,TRBV5-1,NA,many,TRBJ2-1
CASSLTPLRDYGYTF,TGTGCCAGCAGCTTGACACCATTACGGGACTATGGCTACACCTTC,TRBV5-5,NA,few,TRBJ1-2
CASSFSGTGAYEQYF,TGTGCCAGCAGCTTCTCCGGGACAGGAGCCTACGAGCAGTACTTC,TRBV13,TRBD1,many,TRBJ2-7
CASSEPDRTYGYTF,TGTGCCAGCAGTGAACCGGACAGGACCTATGGCTACACCTTC,TRBV25-1,TRBD1,many,TRBJ1-2
CASSDGGEETQYF,TGCGCCAGCAGTGACGGAGGAGAAGAGACCCAGTACTTC,TRBV10-2,NA,many,TRBJ2-5
CASSVSLVGSGANVLTF,TGTGCCAGCAGCGTGTCCCTTGTAGGGTCTGGGGCCAACGTCCTGACTTTC,TRBV9,NA,few,TRBJ2-6